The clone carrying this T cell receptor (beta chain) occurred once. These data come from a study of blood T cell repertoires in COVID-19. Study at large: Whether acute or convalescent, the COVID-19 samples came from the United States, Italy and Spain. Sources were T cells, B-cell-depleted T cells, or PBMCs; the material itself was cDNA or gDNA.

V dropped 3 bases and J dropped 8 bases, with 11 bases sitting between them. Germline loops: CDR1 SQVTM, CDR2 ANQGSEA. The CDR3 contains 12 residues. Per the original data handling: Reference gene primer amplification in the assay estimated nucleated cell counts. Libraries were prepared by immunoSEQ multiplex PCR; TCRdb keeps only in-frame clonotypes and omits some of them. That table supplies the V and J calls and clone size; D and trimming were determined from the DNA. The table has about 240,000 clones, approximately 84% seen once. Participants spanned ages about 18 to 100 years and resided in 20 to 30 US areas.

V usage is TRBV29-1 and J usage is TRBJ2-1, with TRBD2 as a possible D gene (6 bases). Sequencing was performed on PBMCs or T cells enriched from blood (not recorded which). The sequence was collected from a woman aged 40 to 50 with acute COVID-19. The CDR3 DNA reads TGCAGCGTTGACGGACTAAGGTATGAGCAGTTCTTC. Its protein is CSVDGLRYEQFF.